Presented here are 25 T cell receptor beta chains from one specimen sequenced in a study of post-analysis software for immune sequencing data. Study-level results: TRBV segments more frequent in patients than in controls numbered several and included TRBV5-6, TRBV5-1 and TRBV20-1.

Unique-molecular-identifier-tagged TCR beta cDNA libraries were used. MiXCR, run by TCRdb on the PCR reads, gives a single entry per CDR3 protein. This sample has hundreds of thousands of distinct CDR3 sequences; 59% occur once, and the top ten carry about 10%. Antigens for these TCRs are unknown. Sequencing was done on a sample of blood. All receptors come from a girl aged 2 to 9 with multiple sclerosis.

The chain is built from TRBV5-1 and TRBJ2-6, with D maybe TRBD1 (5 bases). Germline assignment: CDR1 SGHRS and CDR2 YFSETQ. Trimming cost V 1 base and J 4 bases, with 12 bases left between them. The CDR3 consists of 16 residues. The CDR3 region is CASSLTRGTGANVLTF. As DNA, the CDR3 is TGCGCCAGCAGCTTGACAAGGGGAACAGGGGCCAACGTCCTGACTTTC.

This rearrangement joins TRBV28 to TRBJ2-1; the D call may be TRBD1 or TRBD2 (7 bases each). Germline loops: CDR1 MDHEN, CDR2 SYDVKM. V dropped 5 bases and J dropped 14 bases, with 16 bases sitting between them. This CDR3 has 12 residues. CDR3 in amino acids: CASSLDREGKFF. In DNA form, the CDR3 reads TGTGCCAGCAGTCTAGACAGGGAGGGGAAGTTCTTC.

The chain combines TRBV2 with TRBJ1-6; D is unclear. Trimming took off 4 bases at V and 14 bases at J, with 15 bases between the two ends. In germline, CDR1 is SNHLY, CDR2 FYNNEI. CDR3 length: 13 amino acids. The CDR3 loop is CASSVEEGLSLHF. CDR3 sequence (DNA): TGTGCCAGCAGTGTTGAGGAGGGTTTGTCCCTCCACTTT.

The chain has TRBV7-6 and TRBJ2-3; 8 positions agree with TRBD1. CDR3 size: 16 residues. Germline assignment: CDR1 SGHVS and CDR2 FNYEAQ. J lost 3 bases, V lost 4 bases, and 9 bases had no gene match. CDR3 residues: CASSSSGGAYTDTQYF. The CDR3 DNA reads TGTGCCAGCAGCTCCTCAGGGGGCGCGTATACAGATACGCAGTATTTT.

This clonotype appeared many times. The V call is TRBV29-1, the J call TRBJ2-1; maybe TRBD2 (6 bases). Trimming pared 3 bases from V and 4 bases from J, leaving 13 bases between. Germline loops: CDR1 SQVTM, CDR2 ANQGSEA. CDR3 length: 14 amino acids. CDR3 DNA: TGCAGCGTTGATGGGGGGTCGCTGTACAATGAGCAGTTCTTC. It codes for CSVDGGSLYNEQFF.

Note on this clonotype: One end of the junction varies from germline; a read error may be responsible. CDR3 protein: CASSFFGENTEAFF. For the CDR3, the DNA is TGCGCCAGCAGCTTTTTCGGGGAGAACACTGAAGCTTTCTTT. The rearrangement links TRBV7-2 to TRBJ1-1; no reliable D call. CDR1 is SGHTA and CDR2 is FQGNSA in the germline V gene. The CDR3 sequence is 14 residues long.

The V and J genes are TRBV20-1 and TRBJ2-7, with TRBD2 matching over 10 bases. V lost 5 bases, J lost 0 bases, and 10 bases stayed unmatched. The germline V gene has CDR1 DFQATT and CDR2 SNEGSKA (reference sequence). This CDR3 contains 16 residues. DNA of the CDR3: TGCAGTGCTGGAACTATAGCGGGGGGTAGCTCCTACGAGCAGTACTTC. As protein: CSAGTIAGGSSYEQYF.

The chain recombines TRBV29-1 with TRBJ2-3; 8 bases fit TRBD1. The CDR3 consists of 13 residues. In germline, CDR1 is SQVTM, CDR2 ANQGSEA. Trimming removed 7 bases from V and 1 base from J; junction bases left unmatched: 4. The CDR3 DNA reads TGCAGCGGGAAACAGGGGGGCACAGATACGCAGTATTTT. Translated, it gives CSGKQGGTDTQYF.

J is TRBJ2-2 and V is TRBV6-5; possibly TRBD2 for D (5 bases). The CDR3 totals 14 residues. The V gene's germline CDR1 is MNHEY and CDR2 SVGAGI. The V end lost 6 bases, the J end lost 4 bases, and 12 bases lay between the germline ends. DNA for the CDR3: TGTGCCAGCAGCATTGGCGGGCCCACCGGGGAGCTGTTTTTT. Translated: CASSIGGPTGELFF.

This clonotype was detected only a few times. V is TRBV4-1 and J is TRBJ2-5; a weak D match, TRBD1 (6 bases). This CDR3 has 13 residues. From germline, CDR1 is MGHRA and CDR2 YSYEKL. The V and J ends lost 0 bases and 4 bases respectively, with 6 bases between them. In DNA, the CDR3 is TGCGCCAGCAGCCAAGAGGACAGAGAGACCCAGTACTTC. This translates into CASSQEDRETQYF.

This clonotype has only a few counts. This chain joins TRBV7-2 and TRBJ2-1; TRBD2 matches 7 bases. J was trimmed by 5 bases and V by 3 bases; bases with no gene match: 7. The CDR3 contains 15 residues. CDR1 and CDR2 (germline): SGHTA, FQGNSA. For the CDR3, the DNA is TGTGCCAGCAGCTTGGGCCGGGACTACAACAATGAGCAGTTCTTC. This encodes CASSLGRDYNNEQFF.

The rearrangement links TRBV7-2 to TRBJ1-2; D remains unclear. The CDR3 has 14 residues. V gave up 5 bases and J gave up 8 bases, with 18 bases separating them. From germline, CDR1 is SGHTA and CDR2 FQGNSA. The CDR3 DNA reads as TGTGCCAGCAGCCCCGATCGACGAGCTCGGGGCTACACCTTC. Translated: CASSPDRRARGYTF.

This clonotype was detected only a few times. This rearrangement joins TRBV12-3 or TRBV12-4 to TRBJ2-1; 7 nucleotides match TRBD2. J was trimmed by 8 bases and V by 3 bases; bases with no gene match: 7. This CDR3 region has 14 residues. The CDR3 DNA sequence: TGTGCCAGCAGTTTGAGCGGGAAGGGTCATGAGCAGTTCTTC. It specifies CASSLSGKGHEQFF.

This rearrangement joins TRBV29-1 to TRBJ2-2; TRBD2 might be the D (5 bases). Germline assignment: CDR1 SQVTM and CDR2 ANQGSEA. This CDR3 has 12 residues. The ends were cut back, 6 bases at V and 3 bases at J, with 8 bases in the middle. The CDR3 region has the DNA TGCAGCGTCGAGGGATACACCGGGGAGCTGTTTTTT. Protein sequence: CSVEGYTGELFF.

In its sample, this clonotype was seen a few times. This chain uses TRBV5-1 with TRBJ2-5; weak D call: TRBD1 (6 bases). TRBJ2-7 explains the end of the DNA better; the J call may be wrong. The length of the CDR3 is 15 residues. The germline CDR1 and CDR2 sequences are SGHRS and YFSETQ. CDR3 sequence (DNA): TGCGCCAGCAGCTTGGAGGACAGTCCGGCGTACGAGCAGTACTTC. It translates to CASSLEDSPAYEQYF.

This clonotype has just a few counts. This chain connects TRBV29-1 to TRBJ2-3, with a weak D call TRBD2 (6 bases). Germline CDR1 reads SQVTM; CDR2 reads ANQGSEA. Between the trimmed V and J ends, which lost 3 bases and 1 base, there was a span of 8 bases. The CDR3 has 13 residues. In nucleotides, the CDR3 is TGCAGCGTTGACGAGCGGGGCACAGATACGCAGTATTTT. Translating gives CSVDERGTDTQYF.

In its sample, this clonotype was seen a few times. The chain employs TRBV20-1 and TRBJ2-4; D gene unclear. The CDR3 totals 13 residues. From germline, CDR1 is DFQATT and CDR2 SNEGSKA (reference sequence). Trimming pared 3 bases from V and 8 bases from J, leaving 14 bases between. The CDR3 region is CSASGLEVDIQYF. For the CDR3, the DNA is TGCAGTGCTAGCGGGCTAGAAGTTGACATTCAGTACTTC.

The CDR3 loop is CASSSVQTSGGVGSAQYF. The CDR3, as DNA: TGTGCCAGCAGCTCTGTCCAGACTAGCGGGGGGGTAGGGTCTGCCCAGTACTTC. J is TRBJ2-5 and V is TRBV7-2, with 14 bases lining up with TRBD2. The CDR3 has 18 residues. Trimming cost V 4 bases and J 9 bases; bases outside gene matches: 16. Germline CDR1 SGHTA, CDR2 FQGNSA.

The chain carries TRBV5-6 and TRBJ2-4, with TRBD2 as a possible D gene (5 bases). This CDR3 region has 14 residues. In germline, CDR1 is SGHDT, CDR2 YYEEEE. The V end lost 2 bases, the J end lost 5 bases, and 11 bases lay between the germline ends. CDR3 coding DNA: TGTGCCAGCAGCTTTAGGGAGATTGAAAACATTCAGTACTTC. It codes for CASSFREIENIQYF.

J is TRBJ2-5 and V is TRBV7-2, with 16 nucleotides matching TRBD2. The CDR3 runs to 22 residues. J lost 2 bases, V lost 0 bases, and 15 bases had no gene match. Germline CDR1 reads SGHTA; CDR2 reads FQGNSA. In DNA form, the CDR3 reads TGTGCCAGCAGCTTAGCTCCGATAGGGAAGGGACTAGCGGGGGGGCCGCAAGAGACCCAGTACTTC. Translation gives CASSLAPIGKGLAGGPQETQYF.

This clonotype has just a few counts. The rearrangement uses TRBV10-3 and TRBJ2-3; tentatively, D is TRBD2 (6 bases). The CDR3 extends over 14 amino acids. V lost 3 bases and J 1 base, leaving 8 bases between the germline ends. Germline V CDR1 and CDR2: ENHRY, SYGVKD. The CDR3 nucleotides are TGTGCCATCAGTGATGGCGGGGGCACAGATACGCAGTATTTT. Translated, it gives CAISDGGGTDTQYF.

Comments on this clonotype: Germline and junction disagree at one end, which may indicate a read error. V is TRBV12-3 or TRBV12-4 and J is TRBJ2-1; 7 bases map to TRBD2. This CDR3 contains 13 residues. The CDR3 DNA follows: TGTGCCGGCAGTTTACTAGCGACCAATGAGCAGTTCTTC. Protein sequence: CAGSLLATNEQFF.

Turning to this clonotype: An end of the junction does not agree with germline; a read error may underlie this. The CDR3 here is CASGLWEAGNGVLTF. The CDR3 coding sequence is TGCGCCAGCGGCTTATGGGAGGCAGGGAACGGCGTCCTGACTTTC. The V gene is TRBV5-1, the J gene TRBJ2-6, with D tentatively TRBD2 (6 bases). Germline CDR1 is SGHRS and CDR2 is YFSETQ. The CDR3 length is 15 residues.

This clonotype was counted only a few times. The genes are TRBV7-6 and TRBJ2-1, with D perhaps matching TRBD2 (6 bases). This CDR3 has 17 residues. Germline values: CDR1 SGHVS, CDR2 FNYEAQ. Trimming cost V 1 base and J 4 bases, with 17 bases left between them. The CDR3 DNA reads TGTGCCAGCAGCTTAGTAATCTTAGCGGACACTTACAATGAGCAGTTCTTC. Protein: CASSLVILADTYNEQFF.

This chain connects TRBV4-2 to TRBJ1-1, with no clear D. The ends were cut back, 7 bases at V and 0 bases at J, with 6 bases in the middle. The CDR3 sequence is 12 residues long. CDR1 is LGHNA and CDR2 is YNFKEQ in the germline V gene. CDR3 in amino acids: CASTGMNTEAFF. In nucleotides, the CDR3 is TGTGCCAGCACAGGCATGAACACTGAAGCTTTCTTT.